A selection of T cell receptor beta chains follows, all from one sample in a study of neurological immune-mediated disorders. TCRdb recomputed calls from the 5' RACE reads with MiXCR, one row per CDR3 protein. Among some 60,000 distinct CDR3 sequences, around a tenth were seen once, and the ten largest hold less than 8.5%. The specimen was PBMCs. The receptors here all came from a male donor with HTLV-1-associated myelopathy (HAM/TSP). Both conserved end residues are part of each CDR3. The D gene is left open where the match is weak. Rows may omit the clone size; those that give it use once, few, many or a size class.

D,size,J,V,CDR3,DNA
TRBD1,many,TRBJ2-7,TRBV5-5,CASSFLGQGSGEQYF,TGTGCCAGCAGCTTCCTGGGACAGGGTTCGGGCGAGCAGTACTTC
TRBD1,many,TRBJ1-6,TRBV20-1,CSAPDRGRSPLHF,TGCAGTGCCCCAGACAGGGGACGCTCACCCCTCCACTTT
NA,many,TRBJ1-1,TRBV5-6,CASSLPLNTEAFF,TGTGCCAGCAGCTTGCCGCTGAACACTGAAGCTTTCTTT
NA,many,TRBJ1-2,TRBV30,CAWSEDSRSHGYTF,TGTGCCTGGAGTGAGGACTCCCGCTCCCATGGCTACACCTTC
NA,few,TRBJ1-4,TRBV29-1,CSGSTGLNEKLFF,TGCAGCGGTTCAACGGGCTTAAATGAAAAACTGTTTTTT
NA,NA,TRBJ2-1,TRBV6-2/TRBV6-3,CASSTLDRVECEQFF,TGTGCCAGCAGCACGCTGGACCGAGTTGAGTGTGAGCAGTTCTTC
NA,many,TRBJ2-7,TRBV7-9,CASSPNRAPPGEQYF,TGTGCCAGCAGCCCAAACAGGGCCCCCCCTGGCGAGCAGTACTTC
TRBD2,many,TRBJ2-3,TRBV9,CASSSGAREDTQYF,TGTGCCAGCAGCAGCGGGGCCCGGGAGGATACGCAGTATTTT
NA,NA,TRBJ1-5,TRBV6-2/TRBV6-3,CASSPGFPNQPQHF,TGTGCCAGCAGTCCGGGGTTCCCCAATCAGCCCCAGCATTTT
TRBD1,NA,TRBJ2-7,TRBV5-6,CASSLAGQQPAYEQYF,TGTGCCAGCAGCTTGGCGGGACAGCAACCCGCCTACGAGCAGTACTTC
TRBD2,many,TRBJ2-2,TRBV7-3,CASTLSGGGNTGELFF,TGTGCCAGCACCCTATCGGGGGGGGGAAACACCGGGGAGCTGTTTTTT
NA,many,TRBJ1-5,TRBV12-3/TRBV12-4,CASSLADRYSNQPQHF,TGTGCCAGCAGTTTAGCGGACAGATATAGCAATCAGCCCCAGCATTTT
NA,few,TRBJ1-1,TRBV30,CAWSGSGTVNTEAFF,TGTGCCTGGAGTGGATCCGGGACTGTGAACACTGAAGCTTTCTTT
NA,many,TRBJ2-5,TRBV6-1,CASSEAAQGVGQETQYF,TGTGCCAGCAGTGAAGCGGCTCAGGGTGTGGGCCAAGAGACCCAGTACTTC
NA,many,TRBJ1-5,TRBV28,CASTVGGLLGTLQPQHF,TGTGCCAGCACCGTCGGCGGGCTCCTAGGCACTTTGCAGCCCCAGCATTTT
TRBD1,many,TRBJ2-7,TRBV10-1,CASSERGQREQYF,TGCGCCAGCAGTGAAAGGGGGCAGCGCGAGCAGTACTTC
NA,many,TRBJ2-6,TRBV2,CASRSASGANVLTF,TGTGCCAGCAGATCCGCTTCTGGGGCCAACGTCCTGACTTTC
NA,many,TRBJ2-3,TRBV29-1,CSVEDRGGTDTQYF,TGCAGCGTTGAAGATCGGGGCGGCACAGATACGCAGTATTTT
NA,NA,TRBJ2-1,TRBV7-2,CASPNSYNEQFF,TGTGCCAGCCCAAACTCCTACAATGAGCAGTTCTTC
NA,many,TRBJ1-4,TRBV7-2,CASSLGQNEKLFF,TGTGCCAGCAGCTTAGGACAGAATGAAAAACTGTTTTTT
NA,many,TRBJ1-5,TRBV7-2,CASSLAGGNQPQHF,TGTGCCAGCAGCTTAGCCGGGGGCAATCAGCCCCAGCATTTT
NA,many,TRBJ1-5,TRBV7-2,CASSLMGRHQPQHF,TGTGCCAGCAGCTTAATGGGCCGTCATCAGCCCCAGCATTTT
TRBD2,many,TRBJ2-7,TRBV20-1,CSARPLAGVDEQYF,TGCAGTGCTAGACCACTAGCGGGGGTCGACGAGCAGTACTTC
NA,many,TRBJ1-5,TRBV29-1,CSAGQRNQPQHF,TGCAGCGCCGGACAGCGGAATCAGCCCCAGCATTTT
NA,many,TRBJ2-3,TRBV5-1,CASSPGRSTDTQYF,TGCGCCAGCAGCCCGGGACGTAGCACAGATACGCAGTATTTT
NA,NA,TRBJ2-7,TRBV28,CASEPGGRHIEQYF,TGTGCCAGCGAGCCCGGGGGGCGACATATCGAGCAGTACTTC
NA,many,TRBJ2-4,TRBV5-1,CASSKERASDIQYF,TGCGCCAGCAGCAAGGAGCGGGCCTCGGACATTCAGTACTTC
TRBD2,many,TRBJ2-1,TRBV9,CASSVRLADNEQFF,TGTGCCAGCAGCGTCCGACTAGCGGACAATGAGCAGTTCTTC
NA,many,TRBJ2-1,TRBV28,CASSLFQPPYEQFF,TGTGCCAGCAGTTTATTTCAGCCCCCGTATGAGCAGTTCTTC
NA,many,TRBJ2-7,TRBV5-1,CASSNTMSSYEQYF,TGCGCCAGCAGCAACACCATGAGCTCCTACGAGCAGTACTTC
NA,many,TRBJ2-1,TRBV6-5,CASSSGFGRANEQFF,TGTGCCAGCAGTAGCGGGTTTGGCCGGGCCAATGAGCAGTTCTTC
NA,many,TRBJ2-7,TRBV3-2,CASSQDWLRITYEQYF,TGTGCCAGCAGCCAAGATTGGCTTCGGATAACCTACGAGCAGTACTTC